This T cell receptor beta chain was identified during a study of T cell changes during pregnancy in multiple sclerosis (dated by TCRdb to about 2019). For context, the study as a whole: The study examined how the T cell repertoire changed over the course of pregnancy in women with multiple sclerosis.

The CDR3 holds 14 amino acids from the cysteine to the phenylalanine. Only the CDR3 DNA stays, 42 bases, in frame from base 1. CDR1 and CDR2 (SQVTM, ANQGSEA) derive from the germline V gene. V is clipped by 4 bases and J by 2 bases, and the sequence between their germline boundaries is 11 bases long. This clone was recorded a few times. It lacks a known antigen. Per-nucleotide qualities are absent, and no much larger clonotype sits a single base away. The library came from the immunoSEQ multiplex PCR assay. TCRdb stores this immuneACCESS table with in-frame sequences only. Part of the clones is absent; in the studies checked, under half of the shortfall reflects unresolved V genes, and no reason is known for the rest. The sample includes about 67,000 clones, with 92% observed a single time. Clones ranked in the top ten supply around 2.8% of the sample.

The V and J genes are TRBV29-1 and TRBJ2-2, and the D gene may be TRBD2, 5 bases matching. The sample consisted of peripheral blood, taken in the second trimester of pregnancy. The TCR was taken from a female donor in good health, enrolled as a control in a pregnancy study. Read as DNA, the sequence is TGCAGCGTTGCGGGAAGCCTTAACACCGGGGAGCTGTTTTTT. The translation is CSVAGSLNTGELFF.